These 9 T cell receptor beta chains share one sample of origin, sequenced in a study of blood T cell repertoires in COVID-19. Measured with immunoSEQ multiplex PCR; TCRdb has only the in-frame clones, and not every one. Among around 200,000 clones listed, approximately 80% were seen once. Sequencing used peripheral blood. These receptors came from a woman in her 40s with COVID-19, enrolled during active disease.

This rearrangement joins TRBV13 to TRBJ2-2; the D gene is possibly TRBD2 (6 bases). Germline assignment: CDR1 PRHDT and CDR2 FYEKMQ (reference sequence). Trimming cost V 5 bases and J 4 bases, with 17 bases left between them. The CDR3 is 16 residues long. The CDR3 sequence is CASSRRGSGSTGELFF. For the CDR3, the DNA is TGTGCCAGCAGCCGACGGGGTAGCGGAAGCACCGGGGAGCTGTTTTTT.

The gene calls are TRBV28 and TRBJ1-1; 7 bases line up with TRBD1. Germline CDR1 MDHEN, CDR2 SYDVKM. This CDR3 contains 16 residues. The J segment lost 0 bases and the V segment lost 6 bases, leaving 10 bases of the junction unmatched. DNA of the CDR3: TGTGCCAGCAGACCTCCGGGACAGCTCTTGAACACTGAAGCTTTCTTT. This encodes CASRPPGQLLNTEAFF.

V usage is TRBV7-8 and J usage is TRBJ1-2; D call uncertain. CDR1 and CDR2 (germline): SGHVS, FQNEAQ. CDR3 length: 11 amino acids. Trimming removed 5 bases at V and 10 bases at J, with 11 bases between. The CDR3: CASSGRGDYTF. CDR3 nucleotide sequence: TGTGCCAGCAGCGGCCGCGGGGACTACACCTTC.

The CDR3 sequence: CASSEGQGYYGYTF. In nucleotides, the CDR3 is TGTGCCAGCAGCGAGGGACAGGGGTACTATGGCTACACCTTC. V gene TRBV7-9 combines with J gene TRBJ1-2; 10 nucleotides align to TRBD1. This CDR3 has 14 residues. Trimming removed 5 bases from V and 3 bases from J; junction bases left unmatched: 3. Germline loops: CDR1 SEHNR, CDR2 FQNEAQ (reference sequence). Using reference TRBV7-9 and TRBJ1-2 for the parts outside the CDR3, the full variable domain is DTGVSQNPRHKITKRGQNVTFRCDPISEHNRLYWYRQTLGQGPEFLTYFQNEAQLEKSRLLSDRFSAERPKGSFSTLEIQRTEQGDSAMYLCASSEGQGYYGYTFGSGTRLTVV.

The chain has TRBV5-1 and TRBJ2-5; a weak D match, TRBD1 (6 bases). Germline V gene lookup returns CDR1 SGHRS and CDR2 YFSETQ. The CDR3 has 15 amino acids. Trimming shortened V by 2 bases and J by 2 bases, and 13 bases separated the two germline ends. The CDR3 DNA sequence: TGCGCCAGCAGCTTTTTAGGGGACATTCAAGAGACCCAGTACTTC. Amino acids: CASSFLGDIQETQYF.

The chain links TRBV3-1 (or the pseudogene TRBV3-2) to TRBJ2-1; the match to TRBD2 covers 8 bases. Germline CDR1 reads LGHDT; CDR2 reads YNNKEL (reference sequence). The CDR3 has 16 amino acids. The V gene end was trimmed by 1 base and the J gene end by 3 bases; junction bases not matched to a gene: 5. The DNA of the CDR3 is TGTGCCAGCAGCCAAGGGGGACTAGAAGTCTACAATGAGCAGTTCTTC. This encodes CASSQGGLEVYNEQFF.

The gene calls are TRBV28 and TRBJ2-7, with 7 positions matching TRBD2. The CDR3 sequence is 15 residues long. Germline CDR1 and CDR2: MDHEN and SYDVKM. Trimming at V came to 2 bases and at J to 1 base, leaving 5 bases not matched to a gene. CDR3 sequence reads: CASSLGSGASYEQYF. The CDR3 bases are TGTGCCAGCAGTTTAGGGAGCGGGGCATCCTACGAGCAGTACTTC.

V is TRBV5-4 and J is TRBJ1-1; TRBD1 might be the D (5 bases). Germline V gene data show CDR1 as SGHNT and CDR2 as YYREEE (reference sequence). The CDR3 loop spans 16 amino acids. Trimming took 4 bases from V and 0 from J, leaving 16 bases between them. The CDR3 nucleotides are TGTGCCAGCAGCCCAAAGGGTGGGGGGATGAACACTGAAGCTTTCTTT. Its protein product is CASSPKGGGMNTEAFF.

The chain has TRBV6-5 and TRBJ2-3, with D maybe TRBD2 (6 bases). Trimming cost V 9 bases and J 3 bases, with 16 bases left between them. In germline, CDR1 is MNHEY, CDR2 SVGAGI. The CDR3 is 14 amino acids. The CDR3 is CARGSAGRTDTQYF. The CDR3 nucleotides read TGTGCCAGGGGGTCGGCGGGGAGGACAGATACGCAGTATTTT.